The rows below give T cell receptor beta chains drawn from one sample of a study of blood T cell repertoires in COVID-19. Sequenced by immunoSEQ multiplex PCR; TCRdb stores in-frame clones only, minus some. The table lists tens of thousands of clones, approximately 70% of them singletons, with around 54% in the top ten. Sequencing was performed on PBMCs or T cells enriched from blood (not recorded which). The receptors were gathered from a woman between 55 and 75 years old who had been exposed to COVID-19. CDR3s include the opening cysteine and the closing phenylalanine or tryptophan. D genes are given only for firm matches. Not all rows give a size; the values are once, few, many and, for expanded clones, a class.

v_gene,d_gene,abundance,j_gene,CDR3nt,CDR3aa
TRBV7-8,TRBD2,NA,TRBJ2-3,TGTGCCAGCAGCTCTCTCCAGACCCAGCGGGGGTTAGATACGCAGTATTTT,CASSSLQTQRGLDTQYF
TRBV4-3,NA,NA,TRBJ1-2,TGCGCCAGCAGCCATCCCCAGGGCTTCGACTATGGCTACACCTTC,CASSHPQGFDYGYTF
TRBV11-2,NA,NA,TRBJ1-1,TGTGCCAGCAGCCTAAATTCTCATCTTGAAGCTTTCTTT,CASSLNSHLEAFF
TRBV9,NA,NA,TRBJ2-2,TGTGCCAGCAAACTAAGCGCGAACACCGGGGAGCTGTTTTTT,CASKLSANTGELFF
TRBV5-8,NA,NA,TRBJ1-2,TGTGCCAGCAGCTTTCAATTCGGCTACACCTTC,CASSFQFGYTF
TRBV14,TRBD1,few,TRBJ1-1,TGTGCCAGCAGCCAACGGACAGGGGGCACCCGGAACACTGAAGCTTTCTTT,CASSQRTGGTRNTEAFF
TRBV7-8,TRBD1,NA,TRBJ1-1,TGTGCCAGCAGCTTAGGTTCAGGGGGCACTGAAGCTTTCTTT,CASSLGSGGTEAFF
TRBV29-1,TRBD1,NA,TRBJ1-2,TGCAGCGCCTCGACAGGGGGTGGGCATGGCTACACCTTC,CSASTGGGHGYTF
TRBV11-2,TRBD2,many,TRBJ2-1,TGTGCCAGCAGCTTAAGAAGAAGGCCGGCGGGAGGATTGAATGAGCAGTTCTTC,CASSLRRRPAGGLNEQFF
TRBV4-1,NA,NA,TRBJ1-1,TGCGCCAGCAGGCGTAACGGGGTGAACACTGAAGCTTTCTTT,CASRRNGVNTEAFF
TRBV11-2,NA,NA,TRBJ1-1,TGTGCCAGCAGCTTATACCTAGGCACTGAAGCTTTCTTT,CASSLYLGTEAFF
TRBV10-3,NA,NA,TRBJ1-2,TGTGCCATCAGTGAGTCATCGGGGCGGGGAGCAGGCTACTATGGCTACACCTTC,CAISESSGRGAGYYGYTF
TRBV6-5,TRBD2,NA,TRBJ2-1,TGTGCCAGCAGTACAAAGCGGGAGGGGTCCAATGAGCAGTTCTTC,CASSTKREGSNEQFF
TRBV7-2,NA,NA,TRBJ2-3,TGTGCCAGCAGCAGCCGGGTTCCGAGCACAGATACGCAGTATTTT,CASSSRVPSTDTQYF
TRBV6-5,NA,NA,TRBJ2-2,TGTGCCAGCTCCCTAGCGTTGAACACCGGGGAGCTGTTTTTT,CASSLALNTGELFF
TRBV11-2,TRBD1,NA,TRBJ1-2,TGTGCCAGCAGCTTCGCCACAGGGGGCTTGTATGGCTACACCTTC,CASSFATGGLYGYTF
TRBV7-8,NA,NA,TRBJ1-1,TGTGCCAGCAGCCTAACGAAGATTAGTGGAGCTTTCTTT,CASSLTKISGAFF
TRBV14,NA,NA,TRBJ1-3,TGTGCCAGCAGCCAAGATCGGGGTGGAAACACCATATATTTT,CASSQDRGGNTIYF
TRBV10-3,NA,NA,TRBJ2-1,TGTGCCATCAGTGACAGGGGACATTCCTACAATGAGCAGTTCTTC,CAISDRGHSYNEQFF
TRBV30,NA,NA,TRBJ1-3,TGTGCCTGGAGTTATGGGAGCTCTGGAAACACCATATATTTT,CAWSYGSSGNTIYF
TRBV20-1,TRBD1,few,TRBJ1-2,TGCAGTGCTAGTGACGACAGGGGGCAAGGAGGCTACACCTTC,CSASDDRGQGGYTF
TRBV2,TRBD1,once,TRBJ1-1,TGTGCCAGCAGTGAAGCCAGGGGGGCCGCTGAAGCTTTCTTT,CASSEARGAAEAFF
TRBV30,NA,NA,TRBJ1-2,TGTGCCTGGAGTGTACAATTACGGGGGGCGCTGAGTGGCTACACCTTC,CAWSVQLRGALSGYTF
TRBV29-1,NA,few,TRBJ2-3,TGCAGCGTTGAAACGGGAGCGCAGTATTTT,CSVETGAQYF
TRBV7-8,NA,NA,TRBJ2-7,TGTGCCAGCAGCTTAGGCGCAGGGGACCCCTACGAGCAGTACTTC,CASSLGAGDPYEQYF
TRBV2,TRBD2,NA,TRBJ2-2,TGTGCCAGCAGTGAAATACCGGCTAGCGGGGGGTTCGCGAACACCGGGGAGCTGTTTTTT,CASSEIPASGGFANTGELFF
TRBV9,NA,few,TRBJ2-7,TGTGCCAGCAGCGGGAAAATTGAGACAGATTTCTACGAGCAGTACTTC,CASSGKIETDFYEQYF
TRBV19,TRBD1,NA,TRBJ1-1,TGTGCCAGTAGTATACAGGGGGCGAACACTGAAGCTTTCTTT,CASSIQGANTEAFF
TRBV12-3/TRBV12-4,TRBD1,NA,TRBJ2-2,TGTGCCACCACAGGGGAAAACACCGGGGAGCTGTTTTTT,CATTGENTGELFF
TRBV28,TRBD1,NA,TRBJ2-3,TGTGCCACAGCATCTCCGGACAGGGTATCGGCAGATACGCAGTATTTT,CATASPDRVSADTQYF
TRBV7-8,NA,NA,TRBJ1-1,TGTGCCAGCAGCTCACACGGGTGGGCTGAAGCTTTCTTT,CASSSHGWAEAFF
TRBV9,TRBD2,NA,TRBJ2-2,TGTGCCAGCAGCACCCGGACTAGCGGGAGAAAGAACACCGGGGAGCTGTTTTTT,CASSTRTSGRKNTGELFF
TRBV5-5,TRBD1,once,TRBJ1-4,TGTGCCAGCAGCCCACAGCAAGACAGGGGTAGGGAAAAACTGTTTTTT,CASSPQQDRGREKLFF
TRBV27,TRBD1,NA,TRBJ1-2,TGTGCCAGCAGTTCGGGACAGTTCTATGGCTACACCTTC,CASSSGQFYGYTF
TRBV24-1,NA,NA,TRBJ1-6,TGTGCCACCAGTGAAGCAGGGGTCTCCTATAATTCACCCCTCCACTTT,CATSEAGVSYNSPLHF
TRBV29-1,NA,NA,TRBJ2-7,TGCAGCGCCCGGGACACAGCCTACGAGCAGTACTTC,CSARDTAYEQYF
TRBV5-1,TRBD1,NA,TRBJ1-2,TGCGCCAGCAGCTTGAAAGGCGGCGGGACAGACCTTTATGGCTACACCTTC,CASSLKGGGTDLYGYTF
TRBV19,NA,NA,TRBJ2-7,TGTGCCAGTTCCCCGGGGTCCTACTACGAGCAGTACTTC,CASSPGSYYEQYF
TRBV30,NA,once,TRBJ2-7,TGTGCTTATACTCTGAACTACGAGCAGTACTTC,CAYTLNYEQYF
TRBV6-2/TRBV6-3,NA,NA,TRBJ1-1,TGTGCCAGCAGTTACAGGTCCAGGGGCAGTGGTGAAGCTTTCTTT,CASSYRSRGSGEAFF
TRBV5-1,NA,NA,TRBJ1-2,TGCGCCAGCAGCTTGGCTCAGAACTATGGCTACACCTTC,CASSLAQNYGYTF
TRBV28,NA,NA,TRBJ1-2,TGTGCCAGCAGCGTCGAGGTACTCGGCTACACCTTC,CASSVEVLGYTF
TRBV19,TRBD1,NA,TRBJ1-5,TGTGCCAGTAGTCGGGACAGAGCCTATCAGCCCCAGCATTTT,CASSRDRAYQPQHF
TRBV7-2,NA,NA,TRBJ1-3,TGTGCCAGCAGCCTTCGAGGGGGCTCTGGAAACACCATATATTTT,CASSLRGGSGNTIYF
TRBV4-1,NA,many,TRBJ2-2,TGCGCCAGCAGCCCGTCGCAGGGAACCGGGGAGCTGTTTTTT,CASSPSQGTGELFF
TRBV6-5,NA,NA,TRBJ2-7,TGTGCCAGCAGATTAGGCGGGGCAGGCGAGCAGTACTTC,CASRLGGAGEQYF
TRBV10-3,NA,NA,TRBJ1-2,TGTGCCATCAGTGAGGGGCAATATGGCTACACCTTC,CAISEGQYGYTF
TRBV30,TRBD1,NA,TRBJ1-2,TGTGCCTGGAGGGTCGGACAGGGTAACTATGGCTACACCTTC,CAWRVGQGNYGYTF
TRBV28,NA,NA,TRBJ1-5,TGTGCCAGCACATCAAACAGGGTCGGAAATCAGCCCCAGCATTTT,CASTSNRVGNQPQHF
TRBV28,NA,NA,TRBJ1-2,TGTGCCAGCAGCCCAATTCTAGACTTAGGCTATGGCTACACCTTC,CASSPILDLGYGYTF
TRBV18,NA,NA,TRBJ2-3,TGTGCCAGCTCACCAATCCCAGGTCCTAGCACAGATACGCAGTATTTT,CASSPIPGPSTDTQYF
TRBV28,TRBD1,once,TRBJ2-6,TGTGCCAGCAGTTACAGGGGCCAGAGCTCTGGGGCCAACGTCCTGACTTTC,CASSYRGQSSGANVLTF
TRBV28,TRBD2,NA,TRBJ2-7,TGTGCCAGCAGTCGAACTAGCGGGAGATCCTACGAGCAGTACTTC,CASSRTSGRSYEQYF
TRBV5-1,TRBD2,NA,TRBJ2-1,TGCGCCAGCAGCTTGGAGGGAGGGCTCTCCTACAATGAGCAGTTCTTC,CASSLEGGLSYNEQFF
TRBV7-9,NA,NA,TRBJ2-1,TGTGCCAGCATGGAGTCGAATGAGCAGTTCTTC,CASMESNEQFF